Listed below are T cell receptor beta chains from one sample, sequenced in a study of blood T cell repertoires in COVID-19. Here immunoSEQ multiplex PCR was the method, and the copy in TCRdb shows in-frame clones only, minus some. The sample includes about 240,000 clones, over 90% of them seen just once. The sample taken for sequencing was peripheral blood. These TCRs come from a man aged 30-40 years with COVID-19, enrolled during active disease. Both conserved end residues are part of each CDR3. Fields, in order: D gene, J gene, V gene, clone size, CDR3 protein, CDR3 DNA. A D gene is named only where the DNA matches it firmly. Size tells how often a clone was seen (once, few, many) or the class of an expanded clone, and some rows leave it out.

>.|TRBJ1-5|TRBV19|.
CASRGGLSSHQPQHF
TGTGCCAGTAGGGGAGGGCTTTCATCCCATCAGCCCCAGCATTTT
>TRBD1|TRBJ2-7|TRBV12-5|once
CASGPWTGAYEQYF
TGTGCTAGTGGTCCCTGGACAGGGGCCTACGAGCAGTACTTC
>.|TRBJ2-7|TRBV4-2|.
CASSQGGPEQYF
TGTGCCAGCAGCCAAGGGGGCCCTGAGCAGTACTTC
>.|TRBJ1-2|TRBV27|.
CASSYGGRLYGYTF
TGTGCCAGCAGTTACGGGGGACGGCTCTATGGCTACACCTTC
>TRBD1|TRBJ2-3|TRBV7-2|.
CASSLVSRGLTDTQYF
TGTGCCAGCAGCTTAGTATCCAGGGGGCTGACAGATACGCAGTATTTT
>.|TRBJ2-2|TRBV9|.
CASSRTQGSPGELFF
TGTGCCAGCAGCAGGACTCAAGGGTCCCCCGGGGAGCTGTTTTTT
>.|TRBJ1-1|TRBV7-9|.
CASRSTGPAEAFF
TGTGCCAGCAGGTCGACGGGTCCGGCTGAAGCTTTCTTT
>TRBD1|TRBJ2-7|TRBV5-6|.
CASSLVQGAYEQYF
TGTGCCAGCAGCTTGGTTCAGGGGGCGTACGAGCAGTACTTC
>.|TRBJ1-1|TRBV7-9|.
CASSSSRTVNTEAFF
TGTGCCAGCAGCTCTAGTAGGACAGTGAACACTGAAGCTTTCTTT
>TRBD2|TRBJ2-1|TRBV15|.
CDKSEPGLAGGPSCNEQFF
TGTGACAAATCGGAACCTGGACTAGCGGGGGGCCCCAGCTGCAATGAGCAGTTCTTC
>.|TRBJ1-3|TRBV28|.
CASSLNIIGALSGNTIYF
TGTGCCAGCAGTTTAAACATCATAGGGGCGCTCTCTGGAAACACCATATATTTT
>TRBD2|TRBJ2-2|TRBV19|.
CASSTRLAGGPGELFF
TGTGCCAGTAGTACCCGACTAGCGGGGGGGCCCGGGGAGCTGTTTTTT
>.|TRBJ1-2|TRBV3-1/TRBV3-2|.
CASSQDSGTIDGYTF
TGTGCCAGCAGCCAAGATTCTGGGACAATCGATGGCTACACCTTC
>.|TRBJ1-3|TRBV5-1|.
CASSLETGPSGNTIYF
TGCGCCAGCAGCTTGGAGACAGGCCCCTCTGGAAACACCATATATTTT
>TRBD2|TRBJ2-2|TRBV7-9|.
CASSLSGGNTGELFF
TGTGCCAGCAGCTTAAGCGGGGGGAACACCGGGGAGCTGTTTTTT
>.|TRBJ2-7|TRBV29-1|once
CSVWVTEPTYEQYF
TGCAGCGTTTGGGTAACGGAGCCCACCTACGAGCAGTACTTC
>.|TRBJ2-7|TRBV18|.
CASSPFSPMTESYEQYF
TGTGCCAGCTCACCCTTCTCTCCAATGACAGAGTCCTACGAGCAGTACTTC
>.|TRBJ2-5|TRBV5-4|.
CASSLEGQGQETQYF
TGTGCCAGCAGCTTGGAAGGGCAGGGACAAGAGACCCAGTACTTC
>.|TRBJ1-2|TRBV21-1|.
CASSTTVGLEGYTF
TGTGCCAGCAGCACAACGGTGGGCCTGGAAGGCTACACCTTC
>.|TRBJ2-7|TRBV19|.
CASGQGVYYEQYF
TGTGCCAGTGGTCAAGGGGTATACTACGAGCAGTACTTC
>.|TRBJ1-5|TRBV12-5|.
CASGLSGPQHF
TGTGCTAGTGGTCTGTCAGGGCCCCAGCATTTT
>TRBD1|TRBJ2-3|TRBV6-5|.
CASSWDSSTDTQYF
TGTGCCAGCAGCTGGGACAGCAGCACAGATACGCAGTATTTT
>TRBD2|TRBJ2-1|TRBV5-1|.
CASSALGGGFYNEQFF
TGCGCCAGCAGCGCCCTTGGCGGGGGGTTCTACAATGAGCAGTTCTTC
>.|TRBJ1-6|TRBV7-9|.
CASSLSGMGNSPLHF
TGTGCCAGCAGCTTATCAGGGATGGGTAATTCACCCCTCCACTTT
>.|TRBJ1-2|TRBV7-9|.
CASSSSSSHRVGNGYTF
TGTGCCAGCAGCTCCTCCTCCTCGCACAGGGTGGGGAATGGCTACACCTTC
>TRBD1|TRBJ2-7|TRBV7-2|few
CASSSTGTADEQYF
TGTGCCAGCAGCTCGACAGGGACAGCCGACGAGCAGTACTTC
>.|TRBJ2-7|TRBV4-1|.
CASSQVAGPSSYEQYF
TGCGCCAGCAGCCAAGTGGCAGGGCCGAGCTCCTACGAGCAGTACTTC
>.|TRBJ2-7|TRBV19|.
CASSIVPDSYEQYF
TGTGCCAGTAGTATAGTTCCAGACTCCTACGAGCAGTACTTC
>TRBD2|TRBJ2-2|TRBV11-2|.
CASSLDGGMTGELFF
TGTGCCAGCAGCTTGGACGGGGGGATGACCGGGGAGCTGTTTTTT
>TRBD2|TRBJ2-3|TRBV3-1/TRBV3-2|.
CASSSSGGADTQYF
TGTGCCAGCAGTTCTAGCGGGGGGGCAGATACGCAGTATTTT
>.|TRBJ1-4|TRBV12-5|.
CASGLASGEKLFF
TGTGCTAGTGGTTTGGCTTCAGGGGAAAAACTGTTTTTT
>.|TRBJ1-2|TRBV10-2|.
CASTGVNYGYTF
TGCGCCAGCACCGGTGTTAACTATGGCTACACCTTC
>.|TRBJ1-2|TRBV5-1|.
CASSLGGDPSHGYTF
TGCGCCAGCAGCTTGGGGGGGGATCCCTCCCATGGCTACACCTTC
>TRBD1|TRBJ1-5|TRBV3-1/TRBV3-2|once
CASSQGTGGGGQPQHF
TGTGCCAGCAGCCAAGGAACAGGGGGCGGCGGTCAGCCCCAGCATTTT
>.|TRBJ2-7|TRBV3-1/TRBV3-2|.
CASSLTQGSSYEQYF
TGTGCCAGCAGCCTAACGCAGGGATCCTCCTACGAGCAGTACTTC